This entry lists 23 T cell receptor beta chains sequenced from one sample in a study of shared clonotypes between healthy human individuals. Clones were read by immunoSEQ multiplex PCR, and TCRdb kept only the in-frame ones, dropping some. The sample consists of roughly 2.5 million clones, just over 90% of them appearing once. Specimen: naive CD4+ T cells sorted from blood. Subset given: CD45RA+ positively selected. These receptors were taken from a man younger than 30 in good health.

This chain uses TRBV28 with TRBJ1-2; D not resolved. Germline values: CDR1 MDHEN, CDR2 SYDVKM. The germline V and J ends were trimmed by 4 bases and 0 bases, with 9 bases remaining between them. CDR3 length: 14 amino acids. In nucleotides, the CDR3 is TGTGCCAGCAGTTGGGAAATGACTAACTATGGCTACACCTTC. It is translated as CASSWEMTNYGYTF.

V gene TRBV19 combines with J gene TRBJ1-3; D is possibly TRBD1 (5 bases). Trimming left V 7 bases short and J 0 bases short, with 13 bases between. From germline, CDR1 is LNHDA and CDR2 SQIVND (reference sequence). This CDR3 has 15 amino acids. Here the CDR3 reads CASNPTDLSGNTIYF. The CDR3, as DNA: TGTGCCAGTAATCCGACAGATCTCTCTGGAAACACCATATATTTT.

The chain employs TRBV4-1 and TRBJ2-1; 10 bases line up with TRBD2. The CDR3 has 14 residues. Germline V gene data show CDR1 as MGHRA and CDR2 as YSYEKL. The V segment lost 8 bases and the J segment 7 bases; nucleotides outside the gene matches: 8. CDR3 region: CASRVAGGTNEQFF. CDR3 nucleotide sequence: TGCGCCAGCCGCGTAGCGGGAGGTACTAATGAGCAGTTCTTC.

The gene calls are TRBV11-3 and TRBJ2-1; 12 bases align to TRBD2. Germline V lookup: CDR1 SGHNT, CDR2 YENEEA. The length of the CDR3 is 14 residues. The junction had 6 bases not matched to a gene; V was cut back by 5 bases and J by 10 bases. The CDR3: CASSLAGGPREQFF. CDR3 in DNA: TGTGCCAGCAGCCTAGCGGGAGGGCCCCGGGAGCAGTTCTTC.

CDR3 in DNA: TGTGCCTGGAGTGCAGGGCTAGATACCTACAATGAGCAGTTCTTC. Its protein product is CAWSAGLDTYNEQFF. The rearrangement uses TRBV30 and TRBJ2-1; possibly TRBD1 for D (5 bases). Germline lookup yields CDR1 GTSNPN and CDR2 SVGIG (reference sequence). This CDR3 contains 15 residues. Trimming removed 1 base from V and 2 bases from J, with 12 bases in between.

The V gene is TRBV28, the J gene TRBJ2-2; TRBD2 is a possible D gene (7 bases). The length of the CDR3 is 13 residues. V was trimmed by 8 bases and J by 8 bases, leaving 15 bases between them. The V gene's germline CDR1 is MDHEN and CDR2 SYDVKM. CDR3 loop: CASQKGGAGELFF. The CDR3, as DNA: TGTGCCAGCCAAAAAGGGGGGGCAGGGGAGCTGTTTTTT.

The chain uses TRBV18 and TRBJ2-5; the D gene could be TRBD1 or TRBD2 (5 bases each). This CDR3 has 13 residues. Trimming removed 6 bases at V and 3 bases at J, with 11 bases between. Germline lookup yields CDR1 KGHSH and CDR2 LQKENI. The CDR3 region is CASSHGAEETQYF. CDR3 bases: TGTGCCAGCTCCCACGGGGCGGAAGAGACCCAGTACTTC.

A remark on this clone: Within the sample, other DNA sequences also encode this same CDR3. The chain has TRBV5-4 and TRBJ2-5; D assignment may be TRBD1 or TRBD2 (6 bases each). Deletions cut 2 bases from V and 3 bases from J, with 8 bases between. CDR3 length: 13 amino acids. Germline CDR1 and CDR2: SGHNT and YYREEE (reference sequence). DNA for the CDR3: TGTGCCAGCAGCTTTAGGGGGGAAGAGACCCAGTACTTC. Its translation: CASSFRGEETQYF.

The chain couples TRBV18 to TRBJ1-4, with 12 bases lining up with TRBD1. This CDR3 region has 17 residues. Germline V CDR1 and CDR2: KGHSH, LQKENI. V lost 2 bases, J lost 5 bases, and 6 bases stayed unmatched. CDR3 nucleotide sequence: TGTGCCAGCTCACCAACCGGGACAGGGGGCGGAAATGAAAAACTGTTTTTT. Its protein is CASSPTGTGGGNEKLFF.

The chain uses TRBV5-4 and TRBJ2-1; TRBD1 is a possible D gene (5 bases). V shed 0 bases and J shed 4 bases, with 8 bases lying between them. CDR3 length: 14 amino acids. Germline V lookup: CDR1 SGHNT, CDR2 YYREEE (reference sequence). The CDR3 loop is CASSLDRRYNEQFF. The CDR3 nucleotides are TGTGCCAGCAGCTTGGACAGGAGATACAATGAGCAGTTCTTC.

This chain connects TRBV27 to TRBJ1-2; D is possibly TRBD1 (5 bases). Trimming stripped 6 bases from V and 3 bases from J, with 14 bases between. Germline CDR1 and CDR2: MNHEY and SMNVEV (reference sequence). The CDR3 totals 14 residues. The DNA for the CDR3 is TGTGCCAGCAGCAGCGGAGGGGCTGACTATGGCTACACCTTC. Translation gives CASSSGGADYGYTF.

On this clone itself: Other DNA sequences in this specimen translate into the identical CDR3. The chain carries TRBV18 and TRBJ2-2; D tentatively reads TRBD1 or TRBD2 (5 bases each). This CDR3 contains 15 residues. The V and J ends lost 3 bases and 0 bases respectively, with 8 bases between them. From germline, CDR1 is KGHSH and CDR2 LQKENI. CDR3 residues: CASSPGTANTGELFF. The DNA for the CDR3 is TGTGCCAGCTCACCGGGGACCGCGAACACCGGGGAGCTGTTTTTT. Full variable domain (rest looked up from reference TRBV18 and TRBJ2-2): NAGVMQNPRHLVRRRGQEARLRCSPMKGHSHVYWYRQLPEEGLKFMVYLQKENIIDESGMPKERFSAEFPKEGPSILRIQQVVRGDSAAYFCASSPGTANTGELFFGEGSRLTVL.

V gene TRBV18 combines with J gene TRBJ1-5; D unresolved. This CDR3 is 13 amino acids long. V was shortened by 2 bases and J by 5 bases, with 7 bases between the two germline ends. Per the germline V gene, CDR1 is KGHSH and CDR2 is LQKENI. The CDR3 protein is CASSPSYDQPQHF. The DNA of the CDR3 is TGTGCCAGCTCACCATCCTATGATCAGCCCCAGCATTTT.

The V gene is TRBV11-3, the J gene TRBJ2-1; 10 nucleotides align to TRBD1. In germline, CDR1 is SGHNT, CDR2 YENEEA. CDR3 size: 15 residues. V was pared by 4 bases and J by 7 bases, with 7 bases of the junction left unmatched. The CDR3: CASSSGTGVGNEQFF. Written as DNA, the CDR3 is TGTGCCAGCAGCTCCGGGACAGGGGTTGGAAATGAGCAGTTCTTC.

The chain recombines TRBV10-2 with TRBJ1-1, with TRBD1 identical over 8 bases. Germline V gives CDR1 WSHSY, CDR2 SAAADI. Trimming at V came to 6 bases and at J to 1 base, leaving 4 bases not matched to a gene. This CDR3 has 14 residues. The CDR3 region is CASSHGQGNTEAFF. The DNA of the CDR3 is TGCGCCAGCAGCCACGGACAGGGGAACACTGAAGCTTTCTTT.

This clone was recorded only once. This specimen includes other DNA sequences encoding the same CDR3. The J gene is TRBJ2-7, the V gene TRBV5-1, with D tentatively TRBD1 (6 bases). The CDR3 extends over 13 amino acids. Trimming removed 0 bases at V and 2 bases at J, with 6 bases between. Per germline, CDR1 SGHRS and CDR2 YFSETQ. CDR3 DNA: TGCGCCAGCAGCTTGGGGGACACCTACGAGCAGTACTTC. Protein: CASSLGDTYEQYF. The whole variable domain, remainder taken from reference TRBV5-1 and TRBJ2-7, is KAGVTQTPRYLIKTRGQQVTLSCSPISGHRSVSWYQQTPGQGLQFLFEYFSETQRNKGNFPGRFSGRQFSNSRSEMNVSTLELGDSALYLCASSLGDTYEQYFGPGTRLTVT.

The J gene is TRBJ2-5, the V gene TRBV9; TRBD1 is a possible D gene (6 bases). Trimming left V 0 bases short and J 1 base short, with 13 bases between. Germline CDR1 is SGDLS and CDR2 is YYNGEE. The CDR3 spans 16 residues. The CDR3 DNA is TGTGCCAGCAGCGTAGCCCCTGGACAGCCCCAAGAGACCCAGTACTTC. It encodes CASSVAPGQPQETQYF.

The chain links TRBV27 to TRBJ2-5; 9 bases match TRBD1. Per germline, CDR1 MNHEY and CDR2 SMNVEV (reference sequence). V gave up 4 bases and J gave up 4 bases; unmatched junction bases: 13. This CDR3 spans 17 amino acids. As DNA, the CDR3 is TGTGCCAGCAGTTCTCCACGGTCGGGACAGGGAACAGAGACCCAGTACTTC. This encodes CASSSPRSGQGTETQYF.

This sequence joins TRBV7-2 and TRBJ2-5; perhaps TRBD1 as D (5 bases). Germline V gives CDR1 SGHTA, CDR2 FQGNSA. Deletions cut 7 bases from V and 5 bases from J, with 14 bases between. This CDR3 contains 13 residues. The CDR3 coding sequence is TGTGCCAGCACCCCGGGTGCAGGGGAGACCCAGTACTTC. Translated: CASTPGAGETQYF.

V gene TRBV15 combines with J gene TRBJ2-7; TRBD2 matches 11 bases. This CDR3 contains 15 residues. Germline V gene data show CDR1 as LNHNV and CDR2 as YYDKDF (reference sequence). The ends lost 2 bases at V and 7 bases at J; junction bases unmatched: 7. In DNA, the CDR3 is TGTGCCACCAGCAGATCCGCACTAGCGGGGGTTGAGCAGTACTTC. Translation gives CATSRSALAGVEQYF.

The rearrangement uses TRBV2 and TRBJ2-5, with D tentatively TRBD2 (6 bases). Germline lookup yields CDR1 SNHLY and CDR2 FYNNEI. V was shortened by 8 bases and J by 4 bases, with 17 bases between the two germline ends. This CDR3 comprises 14 residues. The CDR3 DNA follows: TGTGCCAGCTATCCTAGCGAGGGAGGAGAGACCCAGTACTTC. Translation gives CASYPSEGGETQYF.

This sequence joins TRBV11-1 and TRBJ2-7; TRBD1 aligns across 7 bases. V was clipped by 4 bases and J by 0 bases; unmatched bases: 6. The CDR3 totals 15 residues. Germline V gene lookup returns CDR1 SGHAT and CDR2 FQDESV (reference sequence). DNA for the CDR3: TGTGCCAGCAGCTCCCCTCGACAGGGCTCCTACGAGCAGTACTTC. The encoded protein is CASSSPRQGSYEQYF.

The chain is built from TRBV28 and TRBJ2-6, with D tentatively TRBD1 (6 bases). Trimming took off 8 bases at V and 4 bases at J, with 12 bases between the two ends. The length of the CDR3 is 14 residues. CDR1 is MDHEN and CDR2 is SYDVKM in the germline V gene. This CDR3 reads CASFAGAGANVLTF. CDR3 coding DNA: TGTGCCAGCTTCGCAGGGGCCGGGGCCAACGTCCTGACTTTC.